The 9 T cell receptor beta chains below come from one sample, sequenced in a study of blood T cell repertoires in COVID-19. TCRdb's table, derived via immunoSEQ multiplex PCR, lists solely in-frame clones and lacks some. The table includes roughly 100,000 clones, 75% to 85% detected once. What was sequenced was peripheral blood. These receptors all stem from an older man with COVID-19, enrolled during active disease.

The chain recombines TRBV6-1 with TRBJ2-5, with 8 nucleotides matching TRBD2. CDR1 is MNHNS, CDR2 SASEGT, per germline. The CDR3 runs to 17 residues. V was clipped by 2 bases and J by 5 bases; unmatched bases: 13. CDR3 sequence reads: CASSEPRGSGSGETQYF. The CDR3 nucleotides are TGTGCCAGCAGTGAACCCCGGGGGAGCGGGAGCGGGGAGACCCAGTACTTC.

The chain carries TRBV7-9 and TRBJ2-7, with 13 bases lining up with TRBD2. Germline V gene lookup returns CDR1 SEHNR and CDR2 FQNEAQ (reference sequence). The CDR3 is made up of 19 amino acids. Trimming removed 8 bases from V and 1 base from J; junction bases left unmatched: 17. CDR3 nucleotides: TGTGCCAGCCAATGTGGGGGACTAGCGGGGAGGGTGGAGTCCTACGAGCAGTACTTC. This gives the protein CASQCGGLAGRVESYEQYF.

This sequence joins TRBV5-1 and TRBJ2-7; tentative D call: TRBD1 (6 bases). V lost 2 bases and J lost 0, with 12 bases in between. The length of the CDR3 is 15 residues. Per the germline V gene, CDR1 is SGHRS and CDR2 is YFSETQ. CDR3 region: CASSFGLDSSYEQYF. CDR3 nucleotides: TGCGCCAGCAGCTTTGGACTGGACAGCTCCTACGAGCAGTACTTC.

The V call is TRBV20-1, the J call TRBJ2-7; 9 bases fit TRBD2. Trimming took 3 bases from V and 2 from J; bases not matched to a gene: 5. The CDR3 extends over 14 amino acids. The germline V gene has CDR1 DFQATT and CDR2 SNEGSKA (reference sequence). The CDR3 nucleotides read TGCAGTGCTAGTTCTAGCGGGGATACCTACGAGCAGTACTTC. Protein: CSASSSGDTYEQYF.

This clone was counted once. The chain is built from TRBV12-3 or TRBV12-4 and TRBJ2-7; 10 positions match TRBD1. The CDR3 is 13 residues long. V lost 6 bases, J lost 5 bases, and 4 bases stayed unmatched. CDR3 DNA sequence: TGTGCCAGCAGCCGGGACAGGGGCCACGAGCAGTACTTC. Translated: CASSRDRGHEQYF.

The rearrangement uses TRBV5-4 and TRBJ1-1, with 8 bases identical to TRBD1. This CDR3 has 16 amino acids. CDR1 and CDR2 from the germline V gene are SGHNT and YYREEE (reference sequence). V gave up 4 bases and J gave up 1 base; unmatched junction bases: 9. CDR3 sequence (DNA): TGTGCCAGCAGCGGTGACAGGGGAGGTCGGAACACTGAAGCTTTCTTT. Protein sequence: CASSGDRGGRNTEAFF.

The rearrangement links TRBV28 to TRBJ2-3, with D maybe TRBD1 (6 bases). In germline, CDR1 is MDHEN, CDR2 SYDVKM. The CDR3 covers 13 residues. The V gene lost 5 bases and the J gene lost 4 bases, with 10 bases spanning the gap. The CDR3 coding sequence is TGTGCCAGCAGTCCCGCAGGGGCAGATACGCAGTATTTT. Protein: CASSPAGADTQYF.

This clone appeared a single time. This chain uses TRBV5-6 with TRBJ2-1; 13 bases match TRBD2. This CDR3 is built from 15 residues. J was trimmed by 5 bases and V by 4 bases; bases with no gene match: 3. From germline, CDR1 is SGHDT and CDR2 YYEEEE. CDR3 in amino acids: CASSIGLAGDNEQFF. Written as DNA, the CDR3 is TGTGCCAGCAGCATCGGACTAGCGGGAGACAATGAGCAGTTCTTC.

The genes are TRBV7-9 and TRBJ2-2; 8 positions match TRBD1. With V trimmed by 1 base and J by 1 base, 5 bases remained unmatched. CDR3 length equals 17 residues. Germline CDR1 is SEHNR and CDR2 is FQNEAQ (reference sequence). The CDR3 coding sequence is TGTGCCAGCAGCTTAGGCAGGGGGCGCGGGAACACCGGGGAGCTGTTTTTT. This codes for CASSLGRGRGNTGELFF. Full variable domain (missing parts from reference TRBV7-9 and TRBJ2-2): DTGVSQNPRHKITKRGQNVTFRCDPISEHNRLYWYRQTLGQGPEFLTYFQNEAQLEKSRLLSDRFSAERPKGSFSTLEIQRTEQGDSAMYLCASSLGRGRGNTGELFFGEGSRLTVL.